A single sample gave rise to the 21 T cell receptor beta chains below, sequenced in a study of blood T cell repertoires in COVID-19. Libraries were prepared by immunoSEQ multiplex PCR; TCRdb keeps only in-frame clonotypes and omits some of them. This sample has about 330,000 clones, with approximately 88% found just once. Sequenced material: peripheral blood. These receptors were taken from a man aged 25 to 40 with COVID-19, enrolled during active disease.

This chain links TRBV24-1 with TRBJ2-3; 7 bases are shared with TRBD2. CDR1 is KGHDR, CDR2 SFDVKD, per germline. The ends lost 4 bases at V and 1 base at J; junction bases unmatched: 4. This CDR3 is 15 amino acids long. The CDR3 is CATSEPAGRTDTQYF. The CDR3 DNA sequence: TGTGCCACCAGTGAACCAGCGGGGCGCACAGATACGCAGTATTTT.

This chain joins TRBV19 and TRBJ2-1; maybe TRBD2 (6 bases). Trimming took off 4 bases at V and 0 bases at J, with 13 bases between the two ends. The length of the CDR3 is 16 residues. CDR1 LNHDA and CDR2 SQIVND come from the germline V gene (reference sequence). The CDR3 region has the DNA TGTGCCAGTAGTACACTTACTAGCAGCTCCTACAATGAGCAGTTCTTC. Protein: CASSTLTSSSYNEQFF.

The chain links TRBV4-2 to TRBJ2-7; no definite D call. Germline V gene data show CDR1 as LGHNA and CDR2 as YNFKEQ. The V end was cut by 2 bases, the J end by 2 bases, with 10 bases between. CDR3 length: 14 residues. CDR3 residues: CASSQLQSTYEQYF. CDR3 bases: TGTGCCAGCAGCCAACTACAGTCTACCTACGAGCAGTACTTC.

This CDR3 is CSVDLRQGNTIYF. The CDR3 region has the DNA TGCAGCGTTGATCTCCGACAGGGAAACACCATATATTTT. The chain employs TRBV29-1 and TRBJ1-3; a possible D gene is TRBD1 (5 bases). Germline CDR1 SQVTM, CDR2 ANQGSEA. V was cut by 3 bases and J by 4 bases, with 10 bases left in between. This CDR3 is 13 amino acids long.

This chain links TRBV15 with TRBJ1-2; no reliable D call. Deletions cut 3 bases from V and 1 base from J, with 15 bases between. Germline-derived CDR1 and CDR2 are LNHNV and YYDKDF (reference sequence). The length of the CDR3 is 16 residues. The CDR3: CATSRTGSRINYGYTF. The CDR3, as DNA: TGTGCCACCAGCAGGACCGGGTCGAGAATTAACTATGGCTACACCTTC.

The chain combines TRBV18 with TRBJ2-1, with D perhaps matching TRBD1 or TRBD2 (9 bases each). There are 18 residues in the CDR3. The germline V gene has CDR1 KGHSH and CDR2 LQKENI. Trimming left V 6 bases short and J 4 bases short, with 25 bases between. CDR3 coding DNA: TGTGCCAGCTCTCCGGGACAGGGAAGCGGGAGGATATACAATGAGCAGTTCTTC. Protein sequence: CASSPGQGSGRIYNEQFF.

This clone has a single count. The chain has TRBV5-4 and TRBJ1-3, with 7 bases fitting TRBD1. Germline CDR1 reads SGHNT; CDR2 reads YYREEE (reference sequence). The CDR3 runs 14 residues. The junction had 8 bases not matched to a gene; V was cut back by 3 bases and J by 8 bases. CDR3 amino acids: CASSSSTGADTIYF. CDR3 in DNA: TGTGCCAGCAGCTCGAGCACAGGGGCGGACACCATATATTTT.

This chain connects TRBV9 to TRBJ2-7, with D uncertain. The length of the CDR3 is 14 residues. Deletions cut 0 bases from V and 3 bases from J, with 10 bases between. In germline, CDR1 is SGDLS, CDR2 YYNGEE. The DNA for the CDR3 is TGTGCCAGCAGCGTAGGAAGTACAAGCTACGAGCAGTACTTC. This sequence encodes CASSVGSTSYEQYF.

The CDR3 DNA follows: TGTGCCAGCAGCTTCCAGGGAGGGGCCGGGGAGCTGTTTTTT. This sequence encodes CASSFQGGAGELFF. V and J are TRBV7-9 and TRBJ2-2; 7 bases map to TRBD2. The germline gives CDR1 SEHNR, CDR2 FQNEAQ (reference sequence). The V gene end was trimmed by 3 bases and the J gene end by 6 bases; junction bases not matched to a gene: 4. The CDR3 runs 14 residues.

The chain recombines TRBV18 with TRBJ2-1, with 7 bases lining up with TRBD1. The V gene end was trimmed by 6 bases and the J gene end by 4 bases; junction bases not matched to a gene: 6. The CDR3 loop spans 14 amino acids. Per the germline V gene, CDR1 is KGHSH and CDR2 is LQKENI. CDR3 residues: CASSPDRQYNEQFF. The CDR3 region has the DNA TGTGCCAGCTCTCCGGACAGGCAATACAATGAGCAGTTCTTC.

Written as DNA, the CDR3 is TGTGCCAGCAGCCAGGGGCACTTAGAAGCTTTCTTT. Translation gives CASSQGHLEAFF. The V and J genes are TRBV16 and TRBJ1-1, with D perhaps TRBD1 (5 bases). CDR1 and CDR2 from the germline V gene are KGHSY and FQNENV. The V end lost 3 bases, the J end lost 8 bases, and 10 bases lay between the germline ends. The CDR3 spans 12 residues.

The rearrangement joins TRBV29-1 to TRBJ1-2; D is undetermined. Trimming left V 6 bases short and J 6 bases short, with 14 bases between. Germline CDR1 reads SQVTM; CDR2 reads ANQGSEA. This CDR3 has 12 residues. The CDR3 reads CSVVKGGNGYTF. The CDR3 nucleotides read TGCAGCGTGGTAAAGGGAGGCAATGGCTACACCTTC.

The genes are TRBV9 and TRBJ2-1; D possibly corresponds to TRBD1 (5 bases). V was cut by 0 bases and J by 7 bases, with 14 bases left in between. Germline V lookup: CDR1 SGDLS, CDR2 YYNGEE. The CDR3 totals 15 residues. CDR3 DNA sequence: TGTGCCAGCAGCGTAGTTGACAGCCGACCAAATGAGCAGTTCTTC. It is translated as CASSVVDSRPNEQFF.

This clone was detected only once. The V gene is TRBV4-3, the J gene TRBJ2-1; tentative D call: TRBD2 (5 bases). Germline-derived CDR1 and CDR2 are LGHNA and YSLEER. V was shortened by 1 base and J by 6 bases, with 13 bases between the two germline ends. The CDR3 length is 15 residues. This CDR3 is CASSQVALAVNEQFF. The DNA of the CDR3 is TGCGCCAGCAGCCAAGTGGCTCTAGCTGTCAATGAGCAGTTCTTC.

The V gene is TRBV9, the J gene TRBJ2-7, with 7 positions matching TRBD1. CDR1 SGDLS and CDR2 YYNGEE come from the germline V gene. V gave up 0 bases and J gave up 3 bases; unmatched junction bases: 9. The CDR3 length is 16 residues. DNA of the CDR3: TGTGCCAGCAGCGTAGGGGGTGGGGACAGTTTCTACGAGCAGTACTTC. Translating it yields CASSVGGGDSFYEQYF.

The chain uses TRBV9 and TRBJ2-1; 16 bases are a match to TRBD2. In germline, CDR1 is SGDLS, CDR2 YYNGEE. V was clipped by 0 bases and J by 9 bases; unmatched bases: 3. This CDR3 is built from 16 residues. As DNA, the CDR3 is TGTGCCAGCAGCGTAGCGGGACTAGCGGGGGGGCGTGAGCAGTTCTTC. Its translation: CASSVAGLAGGREQFF.

The V gene is TRBV5-5, the J gene TRBJ1-6, with 8 bases identical to TRBD1. The CDR3 is made up of 14 amino acids. The germline V gene has CDR1 SGHKS and CDR2 YYEKEE (reference sequence). The junction had 3 bases not matched to a gene; V was cut back by 3 bases and J by 7 bases. This CDR3 reads CASSSGQGNSPLHF. The CDR3 DNA reads as TGTGCCAGCAGCTCTGGACAGGGAAATTCACCCCTCCACTTT. Using reference TRBV5-5 and TRBJ1-6 for the parts outside the CDR3, the full variable domain is DAGVTQSPTHLIKTRGQQVTLRCSPISGHKSVSWYQQVLGQGPQFIFQYYEKEERGRGNFPDRFSARQFPNYSSELNVNALLLGDSALYLCASSSGQGNSPLHFGNGTRLTVT.

The chain combines TRBV6-5 with TRBJ1-2; possibly TRBD1 for D (6 bases). Germline assignment: CDR1 MNHEY and CDR2 SVGAGI. The CDR3 is 14 residues long. Trimming shortened V by 6 bases and J by 0 bases, and 11 bases separated the two germline ends. CDR3 region: CASRGGGTNYGYTF. In DNA, the CDR3 is TGTGCCAGCAGGGGTGGGGGCACTAACTATGGCTACACCTTC.

This sequence joins TRBV5-1 and TRBJ2-1; 7 bases map to TRBD1. Germline lookup yields CDR1 SGHRS and CDR2 YFSETQ. The CDR3 covers 17 residues. V dropped 0 bases and J dropped 4; count of bases not matched to a gene: 10. This CDR3 reads CASSLAMTGSEYNEQFF. The CDR3 DNA is TGCGCCAGCAGCTTGGCGATGACAGGGAGCGAGTACAATGAGCAGTTCTTC.

This chain's CDR3 is CASSPRVGGVGGNEQFF. The CDR3 coding sequence is TGTGCCAGCAGCCCCCGGGTGGGGGGTGTGGGGGGCAATGAGCAGTTCTTC. The chain uses TRBV5-4 and TRBJ2-1; D is possibly TRBD2 (6 bases). This CDR3 has 17 amino acids. Germline V gene lookup returns CDR1 SGHNT and CDR2 YYREEE (reference sequence). Trimming took off 4 bases at V and 6 bases at J, with 23 bases between the two ends. The complete variable domain, with remaining parts taken from reference TRBV5-4 and TRBJ2-1, reads ETGVTQSPTHLIKTRGQQVTLRCSSQSGHNTVSWYQQALGQGPQFIFQYYREEENGRGNFPPRFSGLQFPNYSSELNVNALELDDSALYLCASSPRVGGVGGNEQFFGPGTRLTVL.

The CDR3 coding sequence is TGTGCCAGTTCACGCCACCCCGGGACAGCCGGAGAAAAACTGTTTTTT. Protein sequence: CASSRHPGTAGEKLFF. The gene calls are TRBV2 and TRBJ1-4; TRBD1 agrees at 7 bases. The germline V gene encodes CDR1 SNHLY and CDR2 FYNNEI. This CDR3 comprises 16 residues. With V trimmed by 9 bases and J by 8 bases, 18 bases remained unmatched.